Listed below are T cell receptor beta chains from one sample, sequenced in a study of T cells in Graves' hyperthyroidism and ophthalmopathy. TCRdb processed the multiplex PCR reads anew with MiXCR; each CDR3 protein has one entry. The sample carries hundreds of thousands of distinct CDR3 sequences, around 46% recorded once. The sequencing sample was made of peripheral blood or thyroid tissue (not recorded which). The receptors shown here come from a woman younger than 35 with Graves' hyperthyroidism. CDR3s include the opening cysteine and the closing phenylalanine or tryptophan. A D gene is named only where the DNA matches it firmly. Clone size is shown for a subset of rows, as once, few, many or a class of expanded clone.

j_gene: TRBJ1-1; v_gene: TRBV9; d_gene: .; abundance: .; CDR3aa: CASSLAGTANTEAFF; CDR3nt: TGTGCCAGCAGCCTAGCCGGGACCGCAAACACTGAAGCTTTCTTT
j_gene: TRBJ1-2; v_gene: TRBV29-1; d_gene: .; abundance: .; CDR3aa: CSARDLKNPCGYTF; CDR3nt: TGCAGTGCTAGAGACCTGAAGAACCCCTGTGGCTACACCTTC
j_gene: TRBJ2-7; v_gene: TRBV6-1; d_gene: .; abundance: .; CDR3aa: CASSPSTSRSHEQYF; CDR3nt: TGTGCCAGCAGTCCCTCAACTAGCAGGAGCCACGAGCAGTACTTC
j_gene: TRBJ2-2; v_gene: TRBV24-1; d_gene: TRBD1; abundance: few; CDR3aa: CATSDLPSLRDRDTGELFF; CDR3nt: TGTGCCACCAGTGATTTGCCCTCCCTCCGGGACAGGGACACCGGGGAGCTGTTTTTT
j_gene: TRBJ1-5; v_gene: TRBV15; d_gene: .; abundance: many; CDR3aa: CATSPGEGQPQHF; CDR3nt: TGTGCCACCAGCCCGGGGGAAGGTCAGCCCCAGCATTTT
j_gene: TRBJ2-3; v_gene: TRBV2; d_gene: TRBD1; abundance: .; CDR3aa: CASSGQGADTQYF; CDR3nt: TGTGCCAGCAGTGGACAGGGAGCAGATACGCAGTATTTT
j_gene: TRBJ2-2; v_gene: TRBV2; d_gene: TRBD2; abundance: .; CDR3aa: CASRLAGESGELFF; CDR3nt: TGTGCCAGCAGACTAGCGGGAGAATCCGGGGAGCTGTTTTTT
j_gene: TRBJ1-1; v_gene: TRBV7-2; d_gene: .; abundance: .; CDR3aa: CASSQDSRDTEAFF; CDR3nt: TGTGCCAGCAGCCAAGATAGTAGGGACACTGAAGCTTTCTTT
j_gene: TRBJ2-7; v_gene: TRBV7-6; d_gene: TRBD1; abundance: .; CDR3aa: CASSEPGTGVYEQYF; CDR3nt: TGTGCCAGCAGCGAACCCGGGACAGGGGTGTACGAGCAGTACTTC
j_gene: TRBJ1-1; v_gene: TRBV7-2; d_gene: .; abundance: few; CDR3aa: CASSLAGVRKAFF; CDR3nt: TGTGCCAGCAGCTTAGCAGGGGTCCGTAAAGCTTTCTTT